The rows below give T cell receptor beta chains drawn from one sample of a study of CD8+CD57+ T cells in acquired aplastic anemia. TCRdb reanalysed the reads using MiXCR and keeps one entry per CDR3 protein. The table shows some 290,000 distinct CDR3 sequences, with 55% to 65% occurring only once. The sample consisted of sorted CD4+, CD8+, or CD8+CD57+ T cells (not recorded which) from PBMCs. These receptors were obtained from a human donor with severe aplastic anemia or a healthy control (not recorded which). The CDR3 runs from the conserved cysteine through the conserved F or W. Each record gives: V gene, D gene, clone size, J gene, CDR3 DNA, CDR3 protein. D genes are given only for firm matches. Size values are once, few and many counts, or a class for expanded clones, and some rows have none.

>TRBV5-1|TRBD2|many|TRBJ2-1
TGCGCCAGCAGCCCCCTGACTAGCGGGAGCTCCTACAATGAGCAGTTCTTC
CASSPLTSGSSYNEQFF
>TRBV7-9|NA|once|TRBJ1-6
TGTGCCAGCAGTCACGCGGATTCACCCCTCCACTTT
CASSHADSPLHF
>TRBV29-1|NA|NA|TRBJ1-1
TGCAGCGTTGGTCATGAACACACTGAAGCTTTCTTT
CSVGHEHTEAFF
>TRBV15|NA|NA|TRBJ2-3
TGTGCCACCAGCAGAGATGGTGATGGTACGCAGTATTTT
CATSRDGDGTQYF
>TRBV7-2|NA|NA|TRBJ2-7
TGTGCCAGCAGCACGGGACCGACTCTAACTACCGAGCAGTACTTC
CASSTGPTLTTEQYF
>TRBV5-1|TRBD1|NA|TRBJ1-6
TGCGCCAGCAGCTTAGGACAGGATTCTGCCAATTCACCCCTCCACTTT
CASSLGQDSANSPLHF
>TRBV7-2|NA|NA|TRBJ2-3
TGTGCCAGCAGCTTAGGTGGCTCACTCTCCTACACAGATACGCAGTATTTT
CASSLGGSLSYTDTQYF
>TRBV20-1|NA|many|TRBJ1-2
TGCAGTGCTACTGGCTCTAGCTATGGCTACACCTTC
CSATGSSYGYTF
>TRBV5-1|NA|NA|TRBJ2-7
TGCGCCAGCAGGGCGGACGTCTCCTACGAGCAGTACTTC
CASRADVSYEQYF
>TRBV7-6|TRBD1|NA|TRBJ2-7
TGTGCCAGCAGTCGACAGGGAAAGTCCTACGAGCAGTACTTC
CASSRQGKSYEQYF
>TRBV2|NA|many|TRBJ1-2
TGTGCCAGCAGCGAGGGCCCAGGAGACGTGTACGGCTACACCTTC
CASSEGPGDVYGYTF
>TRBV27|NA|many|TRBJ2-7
TGTGCCAGCACGATAGGAGCAGGGCGGTCCGAGCAGTACTTC
CASTIGAGRSEQYF
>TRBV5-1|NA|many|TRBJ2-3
TGCGCCAGCAGCTTGGGTTTGGGTGGGGCAAGGACAGATACGCAGTATTTT
CASSLGLGGARTDTQYF
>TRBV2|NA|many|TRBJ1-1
TGTGCCAGCAGTCACAAGCTGAACACTGAAGCTTTCTTT
CASSHKLNTEAFF
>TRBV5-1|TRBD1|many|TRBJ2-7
TGCGCCAGCAGCTCCCGGACAGGGGGCAACGAGCAGTACTTC
CASSSRTGGNEQYF
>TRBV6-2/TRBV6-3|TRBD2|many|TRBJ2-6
TGTGCCATCGCGGGGGCTGGGGCCAACGTCCTGACTTTC
CAIAGAGANVLTF
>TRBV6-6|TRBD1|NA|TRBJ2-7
TGTGCCAGCAGTGAAGCGGCAGGGGGCTTCGGCGAGCAGTACTTC
CASSEAAGGFGEQYF
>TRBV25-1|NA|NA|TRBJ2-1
TGTGCCAGCAGTGCAGGGGACCTCCAGTTCTACAATGAGCAGTTCTTC
CASSAGDLQFYNEQFF
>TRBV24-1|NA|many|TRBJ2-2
TGTGCCACCAGTGGCCCTGGGTCCGGGGAGCTGTTTTTT
CATSGPGSGELFF
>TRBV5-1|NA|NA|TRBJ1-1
TGCGCCAGCAGCTTGGGGGCCAGTGGTAACACTGAAGCTTTCTTT
CASSLGASGNTEAFF
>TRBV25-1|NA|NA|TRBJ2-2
TGTGCCAGCAGCTCCGAGCCTACCAACACCGGGGAGCTGTTTTTT
CASSSEPTNTGELFF
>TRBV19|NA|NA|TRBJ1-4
TGTGCCAGTAGTACCCCGTGGGGTGGAGGTGAAAAACTGTTTTTT
CASSTPWGGGEKLFF